Presented here are 21 T cell receptor beta chains from one specimen sequenced in a study of response to subunit inactivated influenza vaccine. Each CDR3 protein gets one entry after TCRdb re-called the RT-PCR reads with MiXCR. The table shows about 780,000 distinct CDR3 sequences, with roughly 18% occurring only once. Sequencing was performed on PBMCs from blood, taken approximately 5 days after vaccination. The receptor source for this set is a man aged 50 to 59 who received an inactivated influenza vaccine.

This clonotype occurred many times. V usage is TRBV7-3 and J usage is TRBJ2-1; 9 nucleotides align to TRBD2. Germline assignment: CDR1 SGHTA and CDR2 FQGTGA. The CDR3 runs to 15 residues. The junction had 8 bases not matched to a gene; V was cut back by 4 bases and J by 7 bases. The CDR3 here is CASSSVSGSGNEQFF. CDR3 in DNA: TGTGCCAGCAGCTCGGTTAGCGGGAGCGGAAATGAGCAGTTCTTC.

This clonotype occurred a few times. V is TRBV27 and J is TRBJ2-7; 9 nucleotides match TRBD1. Germline CDR1 is MNHEY and CDR2 is SMNVEV (reference sequence). CDR3 length: 16 amino acids. The junction had 11 bases not matched to a gene; V was cut back by 5 bases and J by 3 bases. The CDR3 DNA reads as TGTGCCAGCAGTACTCCGGGACAGGGCTTGCTCTACGAGCAGTACTTC. This encodes CASSTPGQGLLYEQYF.

This rearrangement joins TRBV2 to TRBJ1-1, with TRBD1 as a possible D gene (5 bases). Germline lookup yields CDR1 SNHLY and CDR2 FYNNEI. V was shortened by 0 bases and J by 7 bases, with 15 bases between the two germline ends. This CDR3 has 15 residues. The CDR3 DNA sequence: TGTGCCAGCAGTGAAGCGCTTCGGGGGGGAGGTGAAGCTTTCTTT. It yields the protein CASSEALRGGGEAFF.

This sequence joins TRBV6-2 or TRBV6-3 and TRBJ1-1; 9 bases align to TRBD1. The germline V gene has CDR1 MNHEY and CDR2 SVGEGT. The CDR3 has 16 amino acids. J was trimmed by 0 bases and V by 4 bases; bases with no gene match: 6. CDR3 coding DNA: TGTGCCAGCAGTTCCGGGACAGGGAACCTGAACACTGAAGCTTTCTTT. Amino acids: CASSSGTGNLNTEAFF.

V and J are TRBV6-1 and TRBJ2-2; tentative D call: TRBD1 (6 bases). The CDR3 runs 15 residues. V was cut by 7 bases and J by 0 bases, with 12 bases left in between. Germline V gene data show CDR1 as MNHNS and CDR2 as SASEGT. CDR3 sequence reads: CASMGQVSNTGELFF. CDR3 DNA sequence: TGTGCCAGCATGGGACAAGTCTCGAACACCGGGGAGCTGTTTTTT.

J is TRBJ2-7 and V is TRBV6-1; 12 nucleotides agree with TRBD2. V was pared by 6 bases and J by 6 bases, with 9 bases of the junction left unmatched. Germline V CDR1 and CDR2: MNHNS, SASEGT. This CDR3 comprises 15 residues. The CDR3 here is CASRGGTSGPLEQYF. The DNA for the CDR3 is TGTGCCAGCAGGGGGGGGACTAGCGGGCCACTCGAGCAGTACTTC.

In its sample, this clonotype was seen a few times. The gene calls are TRBV28 and TRBJ2-3, with a tentative D call TRBD2 (5 bases). CDR3 length: 12 amino acids. Germline values: CDR1 MDHEN, CDR2 SYDVKM. V lost 7 bases to trimming and J lost 4 bases, with 9 bases between them. CDR3 amino acids: CASKAAADTQYF. The CDR3 nucleotides read TGTGCCAGCAAAGCGGCGGCAGATACGCAGTATTTT.

A remark on this clonotype: This may come from a read error, since a much larger clone is one base off. J is TRBJ2-3 and V is TRBV15; D not certain. CDR1 is LNHNV and CDR2 is YYDKDF in the germline V gene (reference sequence). The CDR3 consists of 12 residues. V lost 0 bases, J lost 6 bases, and 4 bases lay in between. The CDR3 coding sequence is TGTGCCACCAGCAGAGATTGGGATACGCAGTATTTT. Translated, it gives CATSRDWDTQYF.

This clonotype has more than one count but fewer than ten. The J gene is TRBJ2-1, the V gene TRBV12-3 or TRBV12-4, with D possibly being TRBD1 (6 bases). Between the trimmed V and J ends, which lost 5 bases and 7 bases, there was a span of 15 bases. This CDR3 contains 14 residues. The CDR3 nucleotides are TGTGCCAGCAGTCCGCGACAGGTCAAGAATGAGCAGTTCTTC. Amino acids: CASSPRQVKNEQFF.

V usage is TRBV18 and J usage is TRBJ2-7; TRBD2 matches 7 bases. V lost 6 bases, J lost 8 bases, and 16 bases stayed unmatched. Germline lookup yields CDR1 KGHSH and CDR2 LQKENI. This CDR3 is 15 amino acids long. The DNA for the CDR3 is TGTGCCAGCTCCTTAACCGGTAGCGGGTCCGCTCAGCAGTACTTC. Amino acid sequence: CASSLTGSGSAQQYF.

The chain is built from TRBV3-1 and TRBJ2-3; the D is unclear. The CDR3 has 16 residues. V lost 1 base to trimming and J lost 2 bases, with 13 bases between them. Germline loops: CDR1 LGHDT, CDR2 YNNKEL (reference sequence). CDR3 in amino acids: CASSQGFNVFTDTQYF. CDR3 in DNA: TGTGCCAGCAGCCAAGGGTTCAACGTGTTCACAGATACGCAGTATTTT.

CDR3 region: CAISQQGINEKLFF. The CDR3 nucleotides read TGTGCCATCAGTCAACAGGGGATTAATGAAAAACTGTTTTTT. The rearrangement links TRBV10-3 to TRBJ1-4, with TRBD1 identical over 7 bases. The CDR3 sequence is 14 residues long. V lost 5 bases and J lost 4; bases outside the gene matches: 4. The germline gives CDR1 ENHRY, CDR2 SYGVKD.

This clonotype was observed at least ten times. The rearrangement links TRBV5-5 to TRBJ2-2; D is undetermined. This CDR3 region has 16 residues. Germline V CDR1 and CDR2: SGHKS, YYEKEE (reference sequence). Trimming removed 2 bases from V and 0 bases from J, with 11 bases in between. This chain's CDR3 is CASSLGPSPNTGELFF. The CDR3 DNA reads as TGTGCCAGCAGCTTAGGACCCAGTCCGAACACCGGGGAGCTGTTTTTT.

This clonotype was counted ten times or more. The V and J genes are TRBV5-1 and TRBJ1-6, with TRBD1 matching over 8 bases. Germline loops: CDR1 SGHRS, CDR2 YFSETQ. This CDR3 region has 16 residues. V lost 3 bases to trimming and J lost 3 bases; unmatched junction nucleotides: 5. The CDR3: CASSSRTGFYNSPLHF. CDR3 DNA: TGCGCCAGCAGCTCAAGGACAGGGTTCTATAATTCACCCCTCCACTTT.

This clonotype was seen more than once but under ten times. V and J are TRBV7-9 and TRBJ2-7; TRBD1 matches 9 bases. Germline trimming cut 3 bases from V and 5 bases from J; bases unmatched to any gene: 5. The CDR3 runs 14 residues. CDR1 and CDR2 (germline): SEHNR, FQNEAQ (reference sequence). In nucleotides, the CDR3 is TGTGCCAGCAGCTTCCCCGGGACAGGGAACGAGCAGTACTTC. It specifies CASSFPGTGNEQYF. The whole variable domain, remainder taken from reference TRBV7-9 and TRBJ2-7, is DTGVSQNPRHKITKRGQNVTFRCDPISEHNRLYWYRQTLGQGPEFLTYFQNEAQLEKSRLLSDRFSAERPKGSFSTLEIQRTEQGDSAMYLCASSFPGTGNEQYFGPGTRLTVT.

This rearrangement joins TRBV24-1 to TRBJ2-2; 7 positions match TRBD1. V gave up 6 bases and J gave up 3 bases; unmatched junction bases: 6. Germline CDR1 KGHDR, CDR2 SFDVKD. The CDR3 runs to 15 residues. The CDR3 spells CATSYTGQDTGELFF. The CDR3 DNA is TGTGCCACCAGTTACACTGGACAGGACACCGGGGAGCTGTTTTTT.

This clonotype was seen a handful of times. The rearrangement uses TRBV10-3 and TRBJ2-2; 12 bases fit TRBD2. This CDR3 is 17 amino acids long. J was trimmed by 2 bases and V by 6 bases; bases with no gene match: 7. In germline, CDR1 is ENHRY, CDR2 SYGVKD. This CDR3 is CAISRSSGRGNTGELFF. The CDR3 region has the DNA TGTGCCATCAGCCGCTCTAGCGGGAGGGGAAACACCGGGGAGCTGTTTTTT.

This chain joins TRBV12-3 or TRBV12-4 and TRBJ1-2; D possibly corresponds to TRBD1 (5 bases). Between the trimmed V and J ends, which lost 5 bases and 1 base, there was a span of 8 bases. This CDR3 comprises 13 residues. The CDR3 loop reads CASSPQVNYGYTF. The CDR3 nucleotides are TGTGCCAGCAGTCCACAGGTTAACTATGGCTACACCTTC.

V and J are TRBV4-3 and TRBJ2-7, with 12 bases that match TRBD2. The CDR3 has 19 amino acids. The J segment lost 2 bases and the V segment lost 1 base, leaving 12 bases of the junction unmatched. Looked up from germline, CDR1 is LGHNA and CDR2 is YSLEER. The CDR3: CASSQALFGASGRAYEQYF. The CDR3 bases are TGCGCCAGCAGCCAAGCTTTATTCGGGGCTAGCGGGAGGGCCTACGAGCAGTACTTC.

This sequence joins TRBV7-3 and TRBJ2-3; D could derive from TRBD1 or TRBD2 (5 bases each). V lost 1 base and J lost 0, with 11 bases in between. The germline V gene has CDR1 SGHTA and CDR2 FQGTGA. CDR3 length: 16 amino acids. The CDR3 region has the DNA TGTGCCAGCAGCTTAAAATGGGGCGGGAGCACAGATACGCAGTATTTT. Translated, it gives CASSLKWGGSTDTQYF.

This clonotype came up many times. The chain recombines TRBV7-2 with TRBJ1-5; a weak D match, TRBD1 (6 bases). This CDR3 comprises 13 residues. Germline V CDR1 and CDR2: SGHTA, FQGNSA. Trimming removed 1 base from V and 10 bases from J, with 11 bases in between. The CDR3 protein is CASSLEGHQPQHF. The CDR3 nucleotides read TGTGCCAGCAGCTTAGAGGGACACCAACCCCAGCATTTT. The whole variable domain, remainder taken from reference TRBV7-2 and TRBJ1-5, is GAGVSQSPSNKVTEKGKDVELRCDPISGHTALYWYRQSLGQGLEFLIYFQGNSAPDKSGLPSDRFSAERTGGSVSTLTIQRTQQEDSAVYLCASSLEGHQPQHFGDGTRLSIL.